This is a list of T cell receptor beta chains from one sample in a study of human T cells and chemical hapten exposure. TCRdb redid the calling of the RACE reads with MiXCR, one entry per CDR3 protein. The data show about 100,000 distinct CDR3 sequences, with approximately 10% seen just once and about 3% held by the top ten. The sample in question was whole blood, obtained in connection with sensitization to the hapten diphenylcyclopropenone (DPC). The receptors shown here come from a woman aged 40 to 55 with alopecia areata. Some clones in this sample may be carry-over from other donors' samples. CDR3s include the opening cysteine and the closing phenylalanine or tryptophan. Each record gives: D gene, J gene, clone size, V gene, CDR3 protein, CDR3 DNA. D genes are given only for firm matches. Clone size is shown for a subset of rows, as once, few, many or a class of expanded clone.

TRBD2 TRBJ2-1 few TRBV7-9 CASSTLDLGLVGHEQFF TGTGCCAGCAGCACCCTAGACCTTGGACTAGTTGGGCATGAGCAGTTCTTC
TRBD2 TRBJ2-7 - TRBV25-1 CASSLGGSVYEQYF TGTGCCAGCAGCCTCGGGGGGTCAGTCTACGAGCAGTACTTC
- TRBJ2-3 few TRBV7-9 CASSLDISTDTQYF TGTGCCAGCAGCCTAGACATTAGCACAGATACGCAGTATTTT
- TRBJ1-2 many TRBV20-1 CSARDGANYGYTF TGCAGTGCTAGAGACGGGGCAAACTATGGCTACACCTTC
- TRBJ1-4 few TRBV9 CASSVDYRVTNEKLFF TGTGCCAGCAGCGTCGACTACAGGGTGACTAATGAAAAACTGTTTTTT
- TRBJ1-1 few TRBV20-1 CSARRQSTEAFF TGCAGTGCGCGAAGACAAAGCACTGAAGCTTTCTTT
- TRBJ1-1 few TRBV7-2 CASSPSSTYLGTEAFF TGTGCCAGCAGCCCATCCAGCACTTATCTGGGCACTGAAGCTTTCTTT
TRBD1 TRBJ1-2 - TRBV27 CASSSQDRGNGYTF TGTGCCAGCAGTTCACAGGACAGGGGCAATGGCTACACCTTC
- TRBJ1-1 few TRBV6-1 CASRRAWNTEAFF TGTGCCAGTAGAAGGGCTTGGAACACTGAAGCTTTCTTT
- TRBJ1-1 many TRBV6-2/TRBV6-3 CASSPKPPRAFF TGTGCCAGCAGCCCCAAGCCCCCGCGGGCTTTCTTT
- TRBJ1-5 - TRBV11-2 CASSQQGNNQPQHF TGTGCCAGCAGCCAACAGGGCAACAATCAGCCCCAGCATTTT